This T cell receptor beta chain originates from a study of T cell changes during pregnancy in multiple sclerosis. TCRdb keeps only in-frame clones here, not all; method: immunoSEQ multiplex PCR. This table has roughly 53,000 clones, 85% to 95% appearing once. The ends were cut back, 2 bases at V and 4 bases at J, with 5 bases in the middle. CDR3 size: 12 residues. The V gene's germline CDR1 is MNHNS and CDR2 SASEGT. The chain carries TRBV6-1 and TRBJ2-5; no definite D call. This receptor was identified in a female donor with multiple sclerosis, enrolled in a pregnancy study. Sample: CD4+ T cells from peripheral blood mononuclear cells, taken in the third trimester of pregnancy. CDR3 nucleotides: TGTGCCAGCAGTGAATTCCGAGAGACCCAGTACTTC. This gives the protein CASSEFRETQYF.